This T cell receptor (beta chain) was identified during a study of neurological immune-mediated disorders. Time point defined: longitudinal time-point 2. The unsorted libraries were prepared from 2 million PBMCs (stored at -80 C). One entry per CDR3 protein results from TCRdb running MiXCR on the 5' RACE reads. Among fewer than 35,000 distinct CDR3 sequences listed, about 13% were seen once. This clonotype was counted at least ten times. The sequencing input was PBMCs. This receptor was obtained from a woman between 40 and 50 years old in good health.

The CDR3 coding sequence is TGTGCCAGCAGTACAGTGGGGAGGTTCCCCGAGCAGTACTTC. This encodes CASSTVGRFPEQYF. The gene calls are TRBV28 and TRBJ2-7, with D perhaps matching TRBD2 (6 bases). The CDR3 is 14 amino acids. Between the trimmed V and J ends, which lost 5 bases and 6 bases, there was a span of 17 bases. CDR1 MDHEN and CDR2 SYDVKM come from the germline V gene.